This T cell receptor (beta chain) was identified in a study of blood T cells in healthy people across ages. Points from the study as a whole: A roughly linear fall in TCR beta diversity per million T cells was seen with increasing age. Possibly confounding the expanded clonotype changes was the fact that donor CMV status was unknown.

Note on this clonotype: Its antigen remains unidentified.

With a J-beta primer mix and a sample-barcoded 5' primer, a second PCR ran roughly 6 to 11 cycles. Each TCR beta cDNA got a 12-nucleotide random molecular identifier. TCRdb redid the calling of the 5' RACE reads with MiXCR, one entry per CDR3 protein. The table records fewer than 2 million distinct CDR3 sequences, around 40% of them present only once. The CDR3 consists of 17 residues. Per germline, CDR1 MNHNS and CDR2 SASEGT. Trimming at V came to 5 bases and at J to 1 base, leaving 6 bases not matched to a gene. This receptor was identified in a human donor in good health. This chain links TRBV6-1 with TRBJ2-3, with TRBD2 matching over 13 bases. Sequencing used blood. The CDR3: CASSRTSGGWGTDTQYF. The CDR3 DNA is TGTGCCAGCAGTCGGACTAGCGGGGGATGGGGCACAGATACGCAGTATTTT.